This is a list of T cell receptor beta chains from one sample in a study of control samples from healthy donors and cancer patients. TCRdb's table, derived via immunoSEQ multiplex PCR, lists solely in-frame clones and lacks some. The sample consists of some 57,000 clones, around 95% of them appearing once. Material for sequencing was blood. The receptors originated from a woman aged 30 to 39 in good health. Both conserved end residues are trimmed from each CDR3.

V,J,CDR3
TRBV3-1/TRBV3-2,TRBJ2-6,ASTPVQGQGAGANVLT
TRBV27,TRBJ2-3,ASSNYSVPWGGQY
TRBV5-5,TRBJ2-1,ASSAGTSGRHEQF
TRBV4-1,TRBJ1-1,ASSQTTGTEAF
TRBV6-4,TRBJ2-1,ASSDGTGSPYNEQF
TRBV28,TRBJ2-5,ASSPRGETQY
TRBV3-1/TRBV3-2,TRBJ2-5,ASSPSTSGQETQY
TRBV6-5,TRBJ2-7,ASSYGTSWY
TRBV2,TRBJ2-7,ASGIDNEQY
TRBV10-3,TRBJ2-7,AISDPLAGGGYEQY
TRBV7-9,TRBJ2-2,ASSFPTKTGSNTGELF
TRBV29-1,TRBJ1-1,SVDGGGGTEAF
TRBV19,TRBJ1-5,ASKGDTYSNQPQH
TRBV3-1/TRBV3-2,TRBJ1-2,ASSQAYGYT
TRBV4-2,TRBJ1-4,ASSQGGGSTNEKLF
TRBV19,TRBJ2-2,ASRQPGLAATGELF
TRBV5-5,TRBJ2-5,ASSGTSTGGQETQY
TRBV27,TRBJ1-2,ASSLSPDLGYT
TRBV2,TRBJ1-6,ASSEVGDISPLH
TRBV7-9,TRBJ2-5,ASTMSGDQETQY
TRBV4-2,TRBJ2-5,ASSLDAGGGETQY
TRBV28,TRBJ1-5,ASSPTGEGNQPQH
TRBV5-1,TRBJ2-7,ASSWRGSEQY
TRBV7-8,TRBJ1-2,ASSLGETGDGYT
TRBV28,TRBJ1-4,ASSSDRGPSREKLF
TRBV29-1,TRBJ2-1,SVRGRSYNEQF
TRBV7-9,TRBJ2-1,ASSQGSEQF